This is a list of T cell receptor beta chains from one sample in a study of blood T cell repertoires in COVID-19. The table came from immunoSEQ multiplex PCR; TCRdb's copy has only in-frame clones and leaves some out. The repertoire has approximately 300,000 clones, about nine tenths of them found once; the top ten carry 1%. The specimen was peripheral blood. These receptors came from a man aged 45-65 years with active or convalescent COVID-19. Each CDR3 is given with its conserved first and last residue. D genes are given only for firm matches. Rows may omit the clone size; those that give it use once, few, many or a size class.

CDR3aa: CASSPDRQSPLHF
CDR3nt: TGTGCCAGCAGCCCAGACAGGCAGTCACCCCTCCACTTT
abundance: .
d_gene: .
v_gene: TRBV7-2
j_gene: TRBJ1-6

CDR3aa: CASSDTSGRETQYF
CDR3nt: TGTGCCAGCAGCGATACTAGCGGGAGGGAGACCCAGTACTTC
abundance: .
d_gene: TRBD2
v_gene: TRBV11-2
j_gene: TRBJ2-5

CDR3aa: CASSPPGDGTGSEAFF
CDR3nt: TGTGCCAGCTCACCACCGGGCGACGGGACAGGGTCCGAAGCTTTCTTT
abundance: .
d_gene: TRBD1
v_gene: TRBV18
j_gene: TRBJ1-1

CDR3aa: CATHDRRMNRHNSPLHF
CDR3nt: TGTGCCACTCATGACCGAAGGATGAACAGGCATAATTCACCCCTCCACTTT
abundance: .
d_gene: .
v_gene: TRBV6-4
j_gene: TRBJ1-6

CDR3aa: CASSFRGPPNNEQFF
CDR3nt: TGTGCCAGCAGTTTTAGGGGTCCGCCTAACAATGAGCAGTTCTTC
abundance: .
d_gene: .
v_gene: TRBV27
j_gene: TRBJ2-1

CDR3aa: CASSYRGRLGSPLHF
CDR3nt: TGTGCCAGCAGTTACCGTGGGAGACTCGGTTCACCCCTCCACTTT
abundance: few
d_gene: .
v_gene: TRBV6-5
j_gene: TRBJ1-6

CDR3aa: CASRGEAGGTEAFF
CDR3nt: TGTGCCAGCAGGGGGGAGGCAGGGGGAACTGAAGCTTTCTTT
abundance: .
d_gene: TRBD1
v_gene: TRBV5-8
j_gene: TRBJ1-1

CDR3aa: CASSVGENTEAFF
CDR3nt: TGTGCCAGCAGCGTAGGAGAAAACACTGAAGCTTTCTTT
abundance: few
d_gene: .
v_gene: TRBV9
j_gene: TRBJ1-1

CDR3aa: CAWRRQGLVDYTF
CDR3nt: TGTGCCTGGAGGAGACAGGGGCTAGTCGACTACACCTTC
abundance: .
d_gene: TRBD1
v_gene: TRBV30
j_gene: TRBJ1-2

CDR3aa: CASSPWTGDNSPLHF
CDR3nt: TGTGCCAGCTCACCATGGACAGGGGATAATTCACCCCTCCACTTT
abundance: .
d_gene: TRBD1
v_gene: TRBV18
j_gene: TRBJ1-6

CDR3aa: CASSMQVGTEAFF
CDR3nt: TGTGCCAGCAGTATGCAGGTGGGCACTGAAGCTTTCTTT
abundance: .
d_gene: .
v_gene: TRBV6-5
j_gene: TRBJ1-1

CDR3aa: CASSYPPRASNTGELFF
CDR3nt: TGTGCCAGCAGTTACCCCCCCAGGGCCTCGAACACCGGGGAGCTGTTTTTT
abundance: .
d_gene: .
v_gene: TRBV6-2/TRBV6-3
j_gene: TRBJ2-2

CDR3aa: CASSLVGSQETQYF
CDR3nt: TGCGCCAGCAGCTTGGTTGGCAGCCAAGAGACCCAGTACTTC
abundance: .
d_gene: .
v_gene: TRBV5-1
j_gene: TRBJ2-5

CDR3aa: CASSHGTYGNTIYF
CDR3nt: TGTGCCAGCAGTCACGGGACATACGGAAACACCATATATTTT
abundance: .
d_gene: .
v_gene: TRBV28
j_gene: TRBJ1-3

CDR3aa: CASSPTANTEAFF
CDR3nt: TGTGCCAGCAGCCCTACCGCGAACACTGAAGCTTTCTTT
abundance: .
d_gene: .
v_gene: TRBV12-3/TRBV12-4
j_gene: TRBJ1-1

CDR3aa: CSASLQETQYF
CDR3nt: TGCAGTGCTAGTTTACAAGAGACCCAGTACTTC
abundance: few
d_gene: .
v_gene: TRBV20-1
j_gene: TRBJ2-5

CDR3aa: CASSEGLAGGRYF
CDR3nt: TGTGCCAGCAGTGAGGGACTAGCGGGGGGCCGGTACTTC
abundance: .
d_gene: TRBD2
v_gene: TRBV6-1
j_gene: TRBJ2-7

CDR3aa: CASSPTRNSGNTIYF
CDR3nt: TGTGCCAGTAGTCCAACACGAAACTCTGGAAACACCATATATTTT
abundance: few
d_gene: .
v_gene: TRBV19
j_gene: TRBJ1-3

CDR3aa: CASRVDSQETQYF
CDR3nt: TGTGCCAGCAGAGTCGACAGTCAAGAGACCCAGTACTTC
abundance: .
d_gene: .
v_gene: TRBV27
j_gene: TRBJ2-5

CDR3aa: CASSFWTGVYEQYF
CDR3nt: TGTGCCAGCAGCTTCTGGACTGGGGTCTACGAGCAGTACTTC
abundance: .
d_gene: .
v_gene: TRBV5-5
j_gene: TRBJ2-7

CDR3aa: CASSLDGTGVRWSSPLHF
CDR3nt: TGTGCCAGCAGCTTAGACGGGACAGGGGTTCGTTGGAGTTCACCCCTCCACTTT
abundance: .
d_gene: TRBD1
v_gene: TRBV7-8
j_gene: TRBJ1-6

CDR3aa: CASSPRQGVNTEAFF
CDR3nt: TGTGCCAGCAGCCCAAGACAGGGGGTAAACACTGAAGCTTTCTTT
abundance: .
d_gene: TRBD1
v_gene: TRBV7-2
j_gene: TRBJ1-1

CDR3aa: CASSVLNRANQPQHF
CDR3nt: TGTGCCAGCAGTGTCCTCAACAGGGCCAATCAGCCCCAGCATTTT
abundance: few
d_gene: .
v_gene: TRBV2
j_gene: TRBJ1-5

CDR3aa: CASSRGTSGALGNTIYF
CDR3nt: TGCGCCAGCAGCCGCGGAACCTCAGGGGCGCTGGGAAACACCATATATTTT
abundance: .
d_gene: .
v_gene: TRBV4-1
j_gene: TRBJ1-3

CDR3aa: CASRYGRGRQTEAFF
CDR3nt: TGTGCCAGCAGGTATGGCAGGGGGCGGCAGACTGAAGCTTTCTTT
abundance: .
d_gene: TRBD1
v_gene: TRBV11-1
j_gene: TRBJ1-1

CDR3aa: CASSARQGYEQYF
CDR3nt: TGCGCCAGCAGCGCCCGACAGGGCTACGAGCAGTACTTC
abundance: .
d_gene: TRBD1
v_gene: TRBV5-1
j_gene: TRBJ2-7

CDR3aa: CASSSGQGWGNEQFF
CDR3nt: TGTGCCAGCAGCTCCGGACAGGGCTGGGGCAATGAGCAGTTCTTC
abundance: .
d_gene: TRBD1
v_gene: TRBV5-5
j_gene: TRBJ2-1

CDR3aa: CASSHPRTERLNTIYF
CDR3nt: TGTGCCAGCAGCCACCCTCGGACAGAGAGACTAAACACCATATATTTT
abundance: .
d_gene: .
v_gene: TRBV14
j_gene: TRBJ1-3

CDR3aa: CASSDRGMGDTQYF
CDR3nt: TGTGCCAGCAGCGACAGGGGGATGGGAGATACGCAGTATTTT
abundance: .
d_gene: TRBD1
v_gene: TRBV2
j_gene: TRBJ2-3

CDR3aa: CASSYAAGVGNEQFF
CDR3nt: TGTGCCAGCAGTTACGCAGCGGGAGTAGGTAATGAGCAGTTCTTC
abundance: .
d_gene: TRBD2
v_gene: TRBV6-6
j_gene: TRBJ2-1

CDR3aa: CASSQDGTSMKQYF
CDR3nt: TGTGCCAGCAGCCAAGATGGGACTAGTATGAAGCAGTACTTC
abundance: .
d_gene: TRBD2
v_gene: TRBV3-1/TRBV3-2
j_gene: TRBJ2-7